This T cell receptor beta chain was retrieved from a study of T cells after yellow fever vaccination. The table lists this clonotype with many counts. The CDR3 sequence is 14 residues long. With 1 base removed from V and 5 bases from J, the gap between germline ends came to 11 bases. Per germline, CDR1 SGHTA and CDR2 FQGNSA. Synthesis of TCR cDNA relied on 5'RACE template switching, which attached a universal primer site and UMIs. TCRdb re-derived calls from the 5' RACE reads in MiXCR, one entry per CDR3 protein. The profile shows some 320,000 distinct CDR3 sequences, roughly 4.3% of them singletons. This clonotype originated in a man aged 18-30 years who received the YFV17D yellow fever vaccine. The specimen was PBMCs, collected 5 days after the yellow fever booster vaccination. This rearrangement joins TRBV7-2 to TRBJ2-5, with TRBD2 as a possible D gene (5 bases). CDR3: CASSLGTFRETQYF. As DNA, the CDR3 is TGTGCCAGCAGCTTAGGGACTTTCCGGGAGACCCAGTACTTC.